These 25 T cell receptor beta chains share one sample of origin, sequenced in a study of cytomegalovirus exposure and HLA in healthy donors. Profiling relied on immunoSEQ multiplex PCR, and the TCRdb table lists in-frame clones only, not all of them. The sample has about 360,000 clones, 80% to 90% seen once. The sample comprised PBMCs. Every receptor here comes from a woman aged 18-29 years in good health and CMV-seronegative.

This chain links TRBV30 with TRBJ1-5; D unresolved. CDR3 length equals 14 residues. Per the germline V gene, CDR1 is GTSNPN and CDR2 is SVGIG (reference sequence). Trimming shortened V by 1 base and J by 3 bases, and 10 bases separated the two germline ends. CDR3 region: CAWSDGVLNQPQHF. The CDR3 DNA is TGTGCCTGGAGTGACGGGGTCCTCAATCAGCCCCAGCATTTT.

Only one count was recorded for this clone. This may be a read error: a much more frequent sequence differs by one nucleotide. The chain is built from TRBV27 and TRBJ1-1, with 8 bases aligning to TRBD1. With V trimmed by 6 bases and J by 3 bases, 3 bases remained unmatched. The CDR3 runs 13 residues. Germline CDR1 and CDR2: MNHEY and SMNVEV (reference sequence). The CDR3 sequence: CASSYRGDTEAFF. The CDR3 DNA reads TGTGCCAGCAGCTACAGGGGGGACACTGAAGCTTTCTTT.

This chain joins TRBV2 and TRBJ2-7, with 7 bases fitting TRBD1. Germline V lookup: CDR1 SNHLY, CDR2 FYNNEI. Germline trimming cut 6 bases from V and 2 bases from J; bases unmatched to any gene: 4. The CDR3 has 13 residues. The CDR3 reads CASRGQPTYEQYF. CDR3 bases: TGTGCCAGCAGGGGACAGCCAACCTACGAGCAGTACTTC.

The chain joins TRBV9 to TRBJ2-2; TRBD2 matches 7 bases. This CDR3 is built from 17 residues. Looked up from germline, CDR1 is SGDLS and CDR2 is YYNGEE. J gave up 0 bases and V 3 bases, and 8 bases lay outside the gene matches. As DNA, the CDR3 is TGTGCCAGCAGCGCAGCGGGCAGCGGGACGAACACCGGGGAGCTGTTTTTT. Its translation: CASSAAGSGTNTGELFF.

The rearrangement links TRBV27 to TRBJ2-1, with 9 positions matching TRBD2. V was clipped by 6 bases and J by 2 bases; unmatched bases: 2. The CDR3 loop spans 14 amino acids. Germline CDR1 is MNHEY and CDR2 is SMNVEV (reference sequence). The CDR3 DNA follows: TGTGCCAGCAGCACTAGCGGGCCCTACAATGAGCAGTTCTTC. Translation: CASSTSGPYNEQFF.

The chain employs TRBV2 and TRBJ1-1; D not resolved. With 7 bases removed from V and 2 bases from J, the gap between germline ends came to 8 bases. The CDR3 loop spans 12 amino acids. Germline V gives CDR1 SNHLY, CDR2 FYNNEI. The CDR3 spells CASIPSNTEAFF. In DNA form, the CDR3 reads TGTGCCAGCATCCCCAGTAACACTGAAGCTTTCTTT.

The chain employs TRBV19 and TRBJ2-7, with 11 nucleotides matching TRBD2. The ends lost 4 bases at V and 2 bases at J; junction bases unmatched: 4. Germline V lookup: CDR1 LNHDA, CDR2 SQIVND (reference sequence). The CDR3 is made up of 15 amino acids. The CDR3 sequence: CASSTTSGAPYEQYF. As DNA, the CDR3 is TGTGCCAGTAGTACGACTAGCGGGGCCCCCTACGAGCAGTACTTC.

V is TRBV5-1 and J is TRBJ2-7; weak D call: TRBD1 (5 bases). Germline CDR1 reads SGHRS; CDR2 reads YFSETQ. CDR3 size: 16 residues. V shed 5 bases and J shed 1 base, with 19 bases lying between them. This chain's CDR3 is CASSSSWAGPSYEQYF. CDR3 nucleotide sequence: TGCGCCAGCAGTTCATCGTGGGCAGGGCCGTCCTACGAGCAGTACTTC.

The V call is TRBV5-1, the J call TRBJ1-1; D not resolved. Trimming took off 4 bases at V and 3 bases at J, with 19 bases between the two ends. This CDR3 region has 16 residues. The germline V gene has CDR1 SGHRS and CDR2 YFSETQ. The CDR3 region has the DNA TGCGCCAGCAGCCCGTCGGTGCGGGCGCAAGACACTGAAGCTTTCTTT. Protein product: CASSPSVRAQDTEAFF.

V and J are TRBV11-3 and TRBJ2-5, with 14 bases aligning to TRBD2. The V and J ends lost 1 base and 5 bases, in that order; junction bases with no gene match: 6. The CDR3 has 17 amino acids. CDR1 is SGHNT, CDR2 YENEEA, per germline. In nucleotides, the CDR3 is TGTGCCAGCAGCTTAGGGGGACTAGCGGGAGTTGGGGAGACCCAGTACTTC. Amino acid sequence: CASSLGGLAGVGETQYF.

The chain recombines TRBV6-1 with TRBJ1-4; 10 bases agree with TRBD1. This CDR3 comprises 14 residues. The V gene end was trimmed by 4 bases and the J gene end by 8 bases; junction bases not matched to a gene: 4. Germline V gene sequence: CDR1 MNHNS, CDR2 SASEGT. In DNA form, the CDR3 reads TGTGCCAGCAGTGGGGGACAGGGGCACGAAAAACTGTTTTTT. Its protein is CASSGGQGHEKLFF.

The V gene is TRBV19, the J gene TRBJ1-5; the D is unclear. From germline, CDR1 is LNHDA and CDR2 SQIVND (reference sequence). This CDR3 spans 13 amino acids. Trimming stripped 2 bases from V and 6 bases from J, with 8 bases between. In DNA, the CDR3 is TGTGCCAGTAGTATACCGGGTCCTCAGCCCCAGCATTTT. Amino acids: CASSIPGPQPQHF.

The chain recombines TRBV7-8 with TRBJ2-2; 9 positions match TRBD1. Trimming at V came to 1 base and at J to 5 bases, leaving 8 bases not matched to a gene. Germline V lookup: CDR1 SGHVS, CDR2 FQNEAQ. This CDR3 region has 17 residues. CDR3 loop: CASSLGYGTGPTGELFF. The DNA for the CDR3 is TGTGCCAGCAGCTTAGGTTATGGGACAGGGCCAACCGGGGAGCTGTTTTTT.

The genes are TRBV5-1 and TRBJ2-2; the D is unclear. The CDR3 spans 14 residues. Germline CDR1 SGHRS, CDR2 YFSETQ. V shed 0 bases and J shed 4 bases, with 7 bases lying between them. CDR3 nucleotide sequence: TGCGCCAGCAGCTTGGCCCAGGTCACCGGGGAGCTGTTTTTT. Translated: CASSLAQVTGELFF. Supplemented by reference TRBV5-1 and TRBJ2-2, the full variable domain reads KAGVTQTPRYLIKTRGQQVTLSCSPISGHRSVSWYQQTPGQGLQFLFEYFSETQRNKGNFPGRFSGRQFSNSRSEMNVSTLELGDSALYLCASSLAQVTGELFFGEGSRLTVL.

The chain couples TRBV7-9 to TRBJ2-3; D may be TRBD2 (6 bases). V was clipped by 2 bases and J by 2 bases, with 14 bases between them. The CDR3 is 16 amino acids. In germline, CDR1 is SEHNR, CDR2 FQNEAQ (reference sequence). DNA of the CDR3: TGTGCCAGCAGCTTATCCCAGCGGGCCATCACAGATACGCAGTATTTT. Amino acids: CASSLSQRAITDTQYF.

The V call is TRBV27, the J call TRBJ2-1; tentative D call: TRBD1 (5 bases). The CDR3 loop spans 12 amino acids. The ends were cut back, 5 bases at V and 12 bases at J, with 14 bases in the middle. Germline CDR1 and CDR2: MNHEY and SMNVEV (reference sequence). In DNA form, the CDR3 reads TGTGCCAGCAGTCCCACCAGGGTAGGGCAGTTCTTC. This gives the protein CASSPTRVGQFF.

The gene calls are TRBV28 and TRBJ2-5; 9 nucleotides agree with TRBD1. V lost 7 bases to trimming and J lost 0 bases; unmatched junction nucleotides: 12. Germline V gives CDR1 MDHEN, CDR2 SYDVKM. The CDR3 length is 17 residues. The CDR3 DNA follows: TGTGCCAGCACCAATCAGGCCGGGACAGGGTACCAAGAGACCCAGTACTTC. Protein product: CASTNQAGTGYQETQYF.

The CDR3 bases are TGTGCCAGCAGCTTAGGGAAGGGGGCTATTGGTGAAAAACTGTTTTTT. Its protein product is CASSLGKGAIGEKLFF. V gene TRBV7-6 combines with J gene TRBJ1-4; TRBD1 matches at 7 bases. There are 16 residues in the CDR3. The ends lost 1 base at V and 7 bases at J; junction bases unmatched: 9. The germline V gene encodes CDR1 SGHVS and CDR2 FNYEAQ.

The chain uses TRBV19 and TRBJ1-1; weak D call: TRBD1 (6 bases). The ends were cut back, 7 bases at V and 3 bases at J, with 15 bases in the middle. The germline V gene encodes CDR1 LNHDA and CDR2 SQIVND (reference sequence). The CDR3 length is 14 residues. The CDR3 DNA sequence: TGTGCCAGTAAACTACAGGGTTTTTACACTGAAGCTTTCTTT. Translation gives CASKLQGFYTEAFF.

The chain couples TRBV13 to TRBJ1-5; 7 positions agree with TRBD1. Germline CDR1 is PRHDT and CDR2 is FYEKMQ (reference sequence). V lost 3 bases and J lost 6; bases outside the gene matches: 5. This CDR3 has 14 residues. The CDR3 DNA is TGTGCCAGCAGCTTGCGACAGGGAGGTCAGCCCCAGCATTTT. Translation gives CASSLRQGGQPQHF. Drawing the rest from reference TRBV13 and TRBJ1-5, the complete variable domain is AAGVIQSPRHLIKEKRETATLKCYPIPRHDTVYWYQQGPGQDPQFLISFYEKMQSDKGSIPDRFSAQQFSDYHSELNMSSLELGDSALYFCASSLRQGGQPQHFGDGTRLSIL.

The chain uses TRBV28 and TRBJ1-4; TRBD1 is a possible D gene (5 bases). Germline V gene lookup returns CDR1 MDHEN and CDR2 SYDVKM. V was clipped by 7 bases and J by 3 bases, with 12 bases between them. The CDR3 is made up of 14 amino acids. The CDR3 DNA is TGTGCCAGCACCCTGGGAGGGGCTAATGAAAAACTGTTTTTT. Encoded protein: CASTLGGANEKLFF.

V is TRBV7-2 and J is TRBJ2-7, with a possible D match to TRBD1 (6 bases). Per germline, CDR1 SGHTA and CDR2 FQGNSA. The ends were cut back, 4 bases at V and 5 bases at J, with 9 bases in the middle. This CDR3 spans 12 amino acids. CDR3 in DNA: TGTGCCAGCAGCTCTCAGGGGAACGAGCAGTACTTC. Its translation is CASSSQGNEQYF.

The rearrangement uses TRBV7-8 and TRBJ1-5, with 8 bases identical to TRBD1. This CDR3 region has 13 residues. Germline values: CDR1 SGHVS, CDR2 FQNEAQ. The ends lost 7 bases at V and 5 bases at J; junction bases unmatched: 4. CDR3 residues: CASTQGAHQPQHF. The CDR3 nucleotides read TGTGCCAGCACCCAGGGGGCGCATCAGCCCCAGCATTTT.

Only one count was recorded for this clone. The J gene is TRBJ2-7, the V gene TRBV5-6; tentatively, D is TRBD2 (6 bases). V lost 5 bases, J lost 5 bases, and 14 bases lay in between. The CDR3 sequence is 13 residues long. Germline V gene data show CDR1 as SGHDT and CDR2 as YYEEEE. CDR3 loop: CASRLGGVNEQYF. CDR3 nucleotides: TGTGCCAGCAGACTTGGAGGGGTAAACGAGCAGTACTTC.

Details on this clone: Germline is not matched at one junction end, which may reflect a read error. The chain links TRBV6-1 to TRBJ2-7, with 11 bases fitting TRBD1. The CDR3 covers 14 residues. CDR1 MNHNS and CDR2 SASEGT come from the germline V gene. The CDR3 DNA reads TGTGCCAGCAGGGAAGAGGGACAGGGGGACGAGCAGTACTTC. Translation gives CASREEGQGDEQYF.